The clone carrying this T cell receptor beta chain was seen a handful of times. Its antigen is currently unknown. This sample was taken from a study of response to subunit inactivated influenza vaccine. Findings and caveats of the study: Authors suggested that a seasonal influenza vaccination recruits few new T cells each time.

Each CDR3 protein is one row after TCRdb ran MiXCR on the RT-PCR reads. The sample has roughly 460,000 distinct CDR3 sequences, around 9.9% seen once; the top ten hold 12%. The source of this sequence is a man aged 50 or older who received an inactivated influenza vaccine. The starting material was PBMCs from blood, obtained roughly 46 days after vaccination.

The CDR3 coding sequence is TGTGCCACCAGTGATCCTCGCGGGGGGTACAATGAGCAGTTCTTC. Translated: CATSDPRGGYNEQFF. The chain is built from TRBV24-1 and TRBJ2-1; 8 bases agree with TRBD2. V shed 3 bases, J shed 4 bases, and the junction held 4 bases outside the gene matches. This CDR3 spans 15 amino acids. CDR1 is KGHDR and CDR2 is SFDVKD in the germline V gene.